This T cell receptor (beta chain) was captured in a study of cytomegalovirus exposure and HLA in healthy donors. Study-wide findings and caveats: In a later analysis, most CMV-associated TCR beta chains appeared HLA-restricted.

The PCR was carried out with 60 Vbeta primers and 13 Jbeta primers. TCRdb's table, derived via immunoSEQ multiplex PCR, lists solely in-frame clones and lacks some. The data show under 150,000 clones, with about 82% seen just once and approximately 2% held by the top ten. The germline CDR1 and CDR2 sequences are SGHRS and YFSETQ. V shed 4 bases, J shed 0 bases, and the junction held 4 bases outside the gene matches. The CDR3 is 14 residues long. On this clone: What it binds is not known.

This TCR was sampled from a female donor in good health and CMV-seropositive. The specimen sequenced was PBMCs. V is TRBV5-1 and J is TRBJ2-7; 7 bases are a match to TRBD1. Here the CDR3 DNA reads TGCGCCAGCAGCCCCGGGGACAGCTCCTACGAGCAGTACTTC. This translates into CASSPGDSSYEQYF.